This T cell receptor (beta chain) was sequenced for a study of T cells in tumors after PD-1 blockade (dated by TCRdb to the late 2010s). For the study in its entirety: Prior checkpoint blockade, systemic immunosuppressant use, and recent radiotherapy or other anti-cancer therapy within 4 weeks were grounds for patient exclusion. Some patients also continued taking vismodegib 150 mg daily during anti-PD-1 treatment. Treatment consisted of either cemiplimab 350 mg every 2 weeks or pembrolizumab 200 mg every 3 weeks. An average of roughly 110,000 TCR templates (range about 21,000-257,772) and 36,536 unique clonotypes was obtained for peripheral blood samples. Paired single-cell RNA and TCR sequencing was performed on site-matched tumors from BCC or SCC patients before and after anti-PD-1 therapy. RECIST version 1.1 was used to assess clinical response. To compare clonotypes in blood versus tumor, bulk TCR sequencing was run on under eleven peripheral blood samples drawn from about five patients. General conclusions and limits of the study: Around 45% of tumor TCR clonotypes were detected in blood, and some novel exhausted tumor clones were observed in pre-treatment blood, which was taken as suggesting peripheral recruitment. Where the novel T cell clones came from was not identified, and possible sources could include lymphoid organs or rare unexpanded clones inside the tumor or in the tumor periphery.

The immunoSEQ platform was used to carry out deep TCRbeta sequencing. In the paper's pipeline: Only productive rearrangements were exported from the immunoSEQ Analyzer for downstream analysis. T cell phenotypes were assigned to bulk TCRbeta clonotypes by matching the clonotypes to single-cell RNA+TCR-seq clones with the same TCRbeta sequence. Tumor enrichment of a clone was calculated by dividing the clone's tumor frequency by the clone's PBMC frequency, both taken from bulk TCR sequencing. TCRs were grouped by GLIPH into specificity groups, defined as clusters of distinct TCRs likely recognizing common antigens via shared CDR3 motifs. In TCRdb, the immuneACCESS table is reduced to in-frame sequences with V and J assigned. These tables do not hold every clone; where another copy was compared, an unresolved V gene accounts for under half, and the others remain unexplained. The V and J calls and clone size come from that table; D and trimming were worked out from the DNA. This sample has around 60,000 clones in its table, and around four fifths of those were observed once. The ten largest clones take up 13% of the sample.

The label giving this sample's time point can be read as: before anti-PD-1 therapy. Genomic DNA extracted from tumor biopsies or peripheral blood was used for bulk TCRbeta sequencing, with input ranging from roughly 600 ng to 6,004 ng. Every patient had histologically proven advanced or metastatic basal or squamous cell carcinoma and was a poor candidate for surgical resection. The basal cell carcinoma cohort comprised some ten patients, of whom several had bulk tumor TCR sequencing. CDR1 LNHDA and CDR2 SQIVND were looked up in the germline V gene (reference sequence). V was cut back by 10 bases and J by 4 bases, leaving a gap of 22 bases between them. Spanning cysteine to phenylalanine, the CDR3 consists of 15 amino acids. Kept here is only the CDR3 DNA, which spans 45 bases and is read in frame from base 1. This clone showed up just once. Its antigen remains unidentified. No base qualities exist here, and no much larger clone lies one base off it.

The sequence is built from TRBV19 and TRBJ1-1; a weak D assignment points to TRBD1 (5 bases agree). Material: PBMCs, obtained before anti-PD-1 treatment. The sequence derives from a human donor with basal cell carcinoma. The nucleotide sequence reads as follows: TGTGCCACCAAAAATGGAGGGGCGGGGGTCACTGAAGCTTTCTTT. This yields the protein CATKNGGAGVTEAFF.